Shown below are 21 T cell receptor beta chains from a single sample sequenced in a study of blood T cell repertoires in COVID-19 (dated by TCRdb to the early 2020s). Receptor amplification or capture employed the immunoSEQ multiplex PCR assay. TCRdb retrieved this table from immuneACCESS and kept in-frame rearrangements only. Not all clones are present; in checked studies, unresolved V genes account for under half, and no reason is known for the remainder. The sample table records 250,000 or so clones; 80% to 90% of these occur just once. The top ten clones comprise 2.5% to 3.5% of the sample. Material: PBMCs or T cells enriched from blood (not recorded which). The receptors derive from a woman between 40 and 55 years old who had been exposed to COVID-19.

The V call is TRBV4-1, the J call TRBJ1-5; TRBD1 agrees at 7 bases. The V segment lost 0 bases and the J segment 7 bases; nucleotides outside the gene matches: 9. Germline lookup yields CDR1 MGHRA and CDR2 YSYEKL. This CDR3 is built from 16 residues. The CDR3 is CASSQEQTGLAQPQHF. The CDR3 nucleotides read TGCGCCAGCAGCCAAGAGCAGACAGGGCTGGCGCAGCCCCAGCATTTT.

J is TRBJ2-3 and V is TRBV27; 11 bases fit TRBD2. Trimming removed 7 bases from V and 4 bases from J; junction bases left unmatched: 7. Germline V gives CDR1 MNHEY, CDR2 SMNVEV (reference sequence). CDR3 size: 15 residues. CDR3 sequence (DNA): TGTGCCAGCACCCTGACTAGCGGGATTTCAGATACGCAGTATTTT. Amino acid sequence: CASTLTSGISDTQYF.

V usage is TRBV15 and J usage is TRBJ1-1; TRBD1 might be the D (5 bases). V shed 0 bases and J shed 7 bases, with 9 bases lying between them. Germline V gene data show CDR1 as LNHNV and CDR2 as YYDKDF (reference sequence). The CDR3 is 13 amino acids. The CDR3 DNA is TGTGCCACCAGCAGAGAGTACAGGTATGAAGCTTTCTTT. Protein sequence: CATSREYRYEAFF.

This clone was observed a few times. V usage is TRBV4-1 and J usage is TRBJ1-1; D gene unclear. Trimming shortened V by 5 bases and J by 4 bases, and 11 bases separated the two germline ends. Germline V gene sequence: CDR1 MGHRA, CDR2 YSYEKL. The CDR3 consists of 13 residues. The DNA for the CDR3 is TGCGCCAGCAGCACACAAGAATTCACTGAAGCTTTCTTT. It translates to CASSTQEFTEAFF.

The CDR3 coding sequence is TGTGCCAGCTCACCACAGGAGGGGGCGTACACTGAAGCTTTCTTT. Its translation is CASSPQEGAYTEAFF. The rearrangement joins TRBV18 to TRBJ1-1, with TRBD1 matching 7 bases. Germline V CDR1 and CDR2: KGHSH, LQKENI. This CDR3 has 15 residues. V was clipped by 1 base and J by 3 bases; unmatched bases: 5.

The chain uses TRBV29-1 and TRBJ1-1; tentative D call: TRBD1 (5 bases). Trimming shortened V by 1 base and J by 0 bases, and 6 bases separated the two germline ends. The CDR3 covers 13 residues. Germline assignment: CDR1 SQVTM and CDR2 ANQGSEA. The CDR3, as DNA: TGCAGCGTTGAAGGGACATTGAACACTGAAGCTTTCTTT. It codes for CSVEGTLNTEAFF.

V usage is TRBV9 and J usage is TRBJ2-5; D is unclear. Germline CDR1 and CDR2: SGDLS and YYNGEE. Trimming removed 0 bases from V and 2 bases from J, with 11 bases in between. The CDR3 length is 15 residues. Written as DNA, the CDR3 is TGTGCCAGCAGCGTAGCTGTGGCCCTGCAAGAGACCCAGTACTTC. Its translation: CASSVAVALQETQYF.

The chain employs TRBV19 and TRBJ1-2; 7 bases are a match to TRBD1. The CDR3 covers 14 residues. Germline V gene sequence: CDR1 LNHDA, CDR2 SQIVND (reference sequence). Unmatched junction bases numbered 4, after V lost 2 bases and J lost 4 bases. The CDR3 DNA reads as TGTGCCAGTAGTATAAGGGGGCGCAGCTATGGCTACACCTTC. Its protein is CASSIRGRSYGYTF.

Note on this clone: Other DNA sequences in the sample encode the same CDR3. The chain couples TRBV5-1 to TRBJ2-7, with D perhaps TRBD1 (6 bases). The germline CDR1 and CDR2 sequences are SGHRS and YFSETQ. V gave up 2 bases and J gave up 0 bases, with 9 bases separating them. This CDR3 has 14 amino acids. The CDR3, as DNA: TGCGCCAGCAGCTTACAGGGAAGCTCCTACGAGCAGTACTTC. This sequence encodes CASSLQGSSYEQYF.

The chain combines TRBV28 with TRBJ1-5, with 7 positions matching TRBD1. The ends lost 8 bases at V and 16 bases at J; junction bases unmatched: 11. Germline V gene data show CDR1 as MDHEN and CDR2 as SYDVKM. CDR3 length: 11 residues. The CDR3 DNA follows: TGTGCCAGCGCAATGGGACAGCGGACACATTTT. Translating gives CASAMGQRTHF.

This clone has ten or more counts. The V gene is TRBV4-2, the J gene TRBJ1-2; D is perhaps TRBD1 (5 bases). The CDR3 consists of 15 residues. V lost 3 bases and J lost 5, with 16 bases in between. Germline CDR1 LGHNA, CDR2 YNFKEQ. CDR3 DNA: TGTGCCAGCAGCCACGGGGAGGGGTTAGGGTATGGCTACACCTTC. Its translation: CASSHGEGLGYGYTF.

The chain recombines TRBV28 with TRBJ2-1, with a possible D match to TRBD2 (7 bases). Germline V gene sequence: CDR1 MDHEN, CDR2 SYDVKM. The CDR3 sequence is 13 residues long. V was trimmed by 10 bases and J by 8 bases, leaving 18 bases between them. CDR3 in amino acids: CATQKGGLHEQFF. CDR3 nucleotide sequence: TGTGCCACCCAAAAGGGGGGGTTGCATGAGCAGTTCTTC. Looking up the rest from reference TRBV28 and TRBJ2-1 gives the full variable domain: DVKVTQSSRYLVKRTGEKVFLECVQDMDHENMFWYRQDPGLGLRLIYFSYDVKMKEKGDIPEGYSVSREKKERFSLILESASTNQTSMYLCATQKGGLHEQFFGPGTRLTVL.

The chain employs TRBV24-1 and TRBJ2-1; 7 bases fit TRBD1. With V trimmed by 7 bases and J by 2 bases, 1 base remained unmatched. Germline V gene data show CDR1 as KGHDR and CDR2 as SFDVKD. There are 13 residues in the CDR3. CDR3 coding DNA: TGTGCCACCAGCCAGGGGGCCTACAATGAGCAGTTCTTC. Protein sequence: CATSQGAYNEQFF.

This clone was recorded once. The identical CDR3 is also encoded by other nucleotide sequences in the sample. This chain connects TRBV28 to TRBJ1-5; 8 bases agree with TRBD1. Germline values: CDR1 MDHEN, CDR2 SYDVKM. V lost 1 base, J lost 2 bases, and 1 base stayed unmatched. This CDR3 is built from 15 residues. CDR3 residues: CASSLSGGGNQPQHF. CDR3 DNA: TGTGCCAGCAGTTTATCAGGGGGCGGCAATCAGCCCCAGCATTTT.

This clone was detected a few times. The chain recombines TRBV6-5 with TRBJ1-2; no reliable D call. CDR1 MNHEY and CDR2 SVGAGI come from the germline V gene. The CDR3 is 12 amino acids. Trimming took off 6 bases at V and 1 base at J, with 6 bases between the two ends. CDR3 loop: CASSVSNYGYTF. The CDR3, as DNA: TGTGCCAGCAGCGTTAGTAACTATGGCTACACCTTC.

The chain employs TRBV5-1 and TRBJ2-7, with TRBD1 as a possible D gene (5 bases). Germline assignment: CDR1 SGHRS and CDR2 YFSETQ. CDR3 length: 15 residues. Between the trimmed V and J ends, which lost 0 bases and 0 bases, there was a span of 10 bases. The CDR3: CASSLGRAVSYEQYF. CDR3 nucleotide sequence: TGCGCCAGCAGCTTGGGCAGGGCAGTCTCCTACGAGCAGTACTTC.

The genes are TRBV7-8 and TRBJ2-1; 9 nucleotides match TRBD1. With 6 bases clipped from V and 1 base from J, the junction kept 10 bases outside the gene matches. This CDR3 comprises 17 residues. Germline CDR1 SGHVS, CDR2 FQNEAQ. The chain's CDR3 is CASSLGEQGASYNEQFF. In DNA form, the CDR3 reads TGTGCCAGCAGTCTGGGGGAACAGGGGGCTTCCTACAATGAGCAGTTCTTC.

The CDR3 is CASSPLGVETQYF. CDR3 sequence (DNA): TGTGCCAGCAGTCCACTGGGAGTAGAGACCCAGTACTTC. The V and J genes are TRBV2 and TRBJ2-5; D perhaps matches TRBD2 (5 bases). V lost 5 bases to trimming and J lost 4 bases, with 11 bases between them. The length of the CDR3 is 13 residues. CDR1 is SNHLY and CDR2 is FYNNEI in the germline V gene.

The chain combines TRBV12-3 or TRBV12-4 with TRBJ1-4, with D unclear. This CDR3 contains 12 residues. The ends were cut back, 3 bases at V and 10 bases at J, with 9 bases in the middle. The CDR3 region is CASSFRSGKLFF. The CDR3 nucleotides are TGTGCCAGCAGTTTTCGGTCGGGAAAACTGTTTTTT.

The chain's CDR3 is CAWGRSSGGDEQFF. The CDR3 DNA reads TGTGCCTGGGGTCGTTCTAGCGGGGGCGATGAGCAGTTCTTC. This chain uses TRBV30 with TRBJ2-1; 10 bases line up with TRBD2. Losses at the gene ends were 5 bases for V and 8 bases for J; bases not matched to a gene: 9. The CDR3 contains 14 residues. Germline CDR1 is GTSNPN and CDR2 is SVGIG (reference sequence).

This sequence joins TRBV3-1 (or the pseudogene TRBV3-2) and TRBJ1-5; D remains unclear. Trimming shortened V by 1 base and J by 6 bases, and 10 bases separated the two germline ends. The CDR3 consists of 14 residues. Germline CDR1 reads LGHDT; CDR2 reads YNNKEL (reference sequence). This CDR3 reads CASSQVSGSQPQHF. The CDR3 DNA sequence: TGTGCCAGCAGCCAAGTATCAGGCTCTCAGCCCCAGCATTTT.